These T cell receptor beta chains were read from a single sample in a study of metastatic and nonmetastatic thyroid tumors. TCRdb re-analyzed the PCR reads through MiXCR. The sample consists of several thousand clones, approximately 23% of them appearing once. Sequenced sample: adjacent normal tissue. These receptors were collected from a female donor with papillary thyroid cancer or a benign thyroid nodule (not recorded which). Some clones in this sample may be carry-over from other donors' samples. The CDR3 runs from the conserved cysteine through the conserved F or W. The order of the fields is J gene, clone size, D gene, V gene, CDR3 protein, CDR3 DNA. The D gene is left open where the match is weak. Size is stated for part of the rows, as once, few or many counts, or as a class when the clone is expanded.

TRBJ2-3,many,.,TRBV5-5,CASSLQGDTQYF,TGTGCCAGCAGCCTCCAGGGAGATACGCAGTATTTT
TRBJ2-1,medium-sized,TRBD1,TRBV27,CASRLGQGGLNEQFF,TGTGCCAGCAGACTGGGACAGGGGGGCTTGAATGAGCAGTTCTTC
TRBJ1-1,.,.,TRBV14,CASSQEGGRPGNTEAFF,TGTGCCAGCAGCCAAGAGGGGGGACGCCCAGGGAACACTGAAGCTTTCTTT
TRBJ1-2,.,.,TRBV6-1,CASRASAESYTF,TGTGCCAGCCGCGCCTCGGCAGAAAGCTACACCTTC
TRBJ1-2,.,.,TRBV7-2,CASSSTTNYGYTF,TGTGCCAGCAGCTCAACGACTAACTATGGCTACACCTTC
TRBJ1-2,medium-sized,.,TRBV14,CASSQVRDYGYTF,TGTGCCAGCAGCCAAGTACGGGATTATGGCTACACCTTC
TRBJ1-4,medium-sized,.,TRBV28,CASSFQGLRGLFF,TGTGCCAGCAGTTTCCAGGGCCTTCGGGGACTGTTTTTT
TRBJ2-7,.,.,TRBV3-1,CASSSGLVGEQYF,TGTGCCAGCAGCTCAGGGTTAGTTGGTGAGCAGTACTTC
TRBJ2-5,medium-sized,.,TRBV5-1,CASFVGRNYQETQYF,TGCGCCAGCTTCGTGGGCAGGAATTACCAAGAGACCCAGTACTTC
TRBJ1-4,.,.,TRBV30,CAWAKPSGGSRTKEKLFF,TGTGCCTGGGCGAAACCCTCTGGGGGGTCGCGGACTAAAGAAAAACTGTTTTTT
TRBJ1-5,.,TRBD1,TRBV20-1,CSARDSGQGITNQPQHF,TGCAGTGCTAGAGATTCGGGACAGGGTATCACCAATCAGCCCCAGCATTTT
TRBJ2-7,few,.,TRBV12-5,CASGLVFGEQYF,TGTGCTAGTGGTTTGGTGTTCGGGGAGCAGTACTTC
TRBJ2-1,many,TRBD2,TRBV7-2,CASSLKREYGEQFF,TGTGCCAGCAGCTTAAAGCGGGAGTATGGTGAGCAGTTCTTC
TRBJ2-1,once,TRBD1,TRBV20-1,CSAIRQGSYNEQFF,TGCAGTGCTATTCGACAGGGGTCCTACAATGAGCAGTTCTTC
TRBJ2-7,.,TRBD2,TRBV7-2,CASSFLAGGSEQYF,TGTGCCAGCAGTTTCCTAGCGGGAGGGAGCGAGCAGTACTTC
TRBJ1-3,.,.,TRBV2,CASTRDNGNTIYF,TGTGCCAGCACCAGGGACAACGGAAACACCATATATTTT
TRBJ1-5,medium-sized,TRBD1,TRBV6-5,CASSLVPGQGGDNQPQHF,TGTGCCAGCAGCCTAGTCCCGGGACAGGGGGGGGACAATCAGCCCCAGCATTTT
TRBJ2-7,medium-sized,TRBD2,TRBV6-5,CASTRGLAGTWREFGEQYF,TGTGCCAGCACGAGGGGACTAGCGGGGACCTGGAGGGAGTTCGGCGAGCAGTACTTC
TRBJ2-7,medium-sized,TRBD2,TRBV6-1,CASSSYGGSAYEQYF,TGTGCCAGCAGTTCTTACGGGGGGTCCGCCTACGAGCAGTACTTC
TRBJ1-3,few,.,TRBV6-4,CASSYIGGSGNTIYF,TGTGCCAGCAGTTATATCGGGGGCTCCGGAAACACCATATATTTT
TRBJ2-7,few,TRBD1,TRBV11-2,CASSTRQGHEQYF,TGTGCCAGCAGCACCAGACAGGGCCACGAGCAGTACTTC